The 20 T cell receptor beta chains in this list originate from one sample, sequenced in a study of shared clonotypes between healthy human individuals. Generated by immunoSEQ multiplex PCR, the TCRdb table keeps only in-frame clones and is missing some. The table has around 2,000,000 clones, about 95% seen once; the top ten hold around 1%. Positively selected for CCR7, the CD45RO-negative cells used as naive CD8 cells excluded terminally differentiated effector memory CD45RA+ cells. Sequenced sample: naive CD8+ T cells sorted from blood. The receptors here all came from a man aged 18 to 29 in good health.

In the case of this clone: The same CDR3 arises from other DNA sequences in this sample as well. The chain joins TRBV7-9 to TRBJ2-7, with D unclear. The germline V and J ends were trimmed by 5 bases and 2 bases, with 7 bases remaining between them. This CDR3 comprises 12 residues. Germline V gene sequence: CDR1 SEHNR, CDR2 FQNEAQ (reference sequence). CDR3 bases: TGTGCCAGCAGCCTCGGAGCCTACGAGCAGTACTTC. Amino acids: CASSLGAYEQYF.

The chain recombines TRBV7-2 with TRBJ1-6; 8 nucleotides agree with TRBD1. CDR1 is SGHTA, CDR2 FQGNSA, per germline. This CDR3 spans 16 amino acids. Unmatched junction bases numbered 2, after V lost 3 bases and J lost 1 base. The CDR3 loop is CASSFDRGSYNSPLHF. The CDR3 DNA follows: TGTGCCAGCAGCTTTGACAGGGGATCCTATAATTCACCCCTCCACTTT.

The chain carries TRBV9 and TRBJ2-2, with 9 bases identical to TRBD1. Germline-derived CDR1 and CDR2 are SGDLS and YYNGEE. The CDR3 has 15 amino acids. Trimming removed 3 bases from V and 7 bases from J; junction bases left unmatched: 7. CDR3 bases: TGTGCCAGCAGCGGCCGGGACAGGGTCCTCGGGGAGCTGTTTTTT. Amino acid sequence: CASSGRDRVLGELFF.

The J gene is TRBJ2-7, the V gene TRBV6-1; 8 nucleotides match TRBD2. V lost 7 bases and J lost 2; bases outside the gene matches: 10. The CDR3 consists of 15 residues. Germline lookup yields CDR1 MNHNS and CDR2 SASEGT. The CDR3: CASTLTSAGTYEQYF. The CDR3 nucleotides read TGTGCCAGCACCCTGACTAGCGCGGGGACCTACGAGCAGTACTTC.

Turning to this clone: At the DNA level, this CDR3 is encoded by other sequences in the same sample as well. This chain connects TRBV6-1 to TRBJ2-7, with D perhaps TRBD1 (5 bases). This CDR3 spans 13 amino acids. Germline V gives CDR1 MNHNS, CDR2 SASEGT. The germline V and J ends were trimmed by 6 bases and 3 bases, with 12 bases remaining between them. The CDR3 bases are TGTGCCAGCAGCGCCGGACAAAACTACGAGCAGTACTTC. Its protein product is CASSAGQNYEQYF.

The chain recombines TRBV5-1 with TRBJ2-7, with a possible D match to TRBD2 (7 bases). Trimming shortened V by 7 bases and J by 4 bases, and 18 bases separated the two germline ends. The CDR3 loop spans 14 amino acids. Germline lookup yields CDR1 SGHRS and CDR2 YFSETQ. The CDR3 protein is CASSEGGGSYEQYF. The DNA for the CDR3 is TGCGCCAGCTCCGAGGGGGGGGGTTCTTACGAGCAGTACTTC. Together with reference TRBV5-1 and TRBJ2-7, the CDR3 gives the full variable domain: KAGVTQTPRYLIKTRGQQVTLSCSPISGHRSVSWYQQTPGQGLQFLFEYFSETQRNKGNFPGRFSGRQFSNSRSEMNVSTLELGDSALYLCASSEGGGSYEQYFGPGTRLTVT.

To note about this clone: In the same sample, other DNA sequences code for this CDR3. The V gene is TRBV5-6, the J gene TRBJ2-7; D could derive from TRBD1 or TRBD2 (5 bases each). Looked up from germline, CDR1 is SGHDT and CDR2 is YYEEEE. V was trimmed by 4 bases and J by 1 base, leaving 12 bases between them. The CDR3 is 14 residues long. This chain's CDR3 is CASSPGTGSYEQYF. The CDR3 DNA reads as TGTGCCAGCAGCCCAGGGACGGGTTCCTACGAGCAGTACTTC.

The chain uses TRBV7-9 and TRBJ1-1; D is undetermined. The germline V and J ends were trimmed by 4 bases and 0 bases, with 12 bases remaining between them. CDR1 and CDR2 from the germline V gene are SEHNR and FQNEAQ (reference sequence). The CDR3 totals 15 residues. CDR3 bases: TGTGCCAGCAGCTATAAACTAACTGTGAACACTGAAGCTTTCTTT. This sequence encodes CASSYKLTVNTEAFF.

The chain's CDR3 is CACPTETSGYNEQFF. The CDR3 bases are TGTGCCTGCCCAACCGAGACTAGCGGATACAATGAGCAGTTCTTC. The chain has TRBV30 and TRBJ2-1; TRBD2 matches 9 bases. Looked up from germline, CDR1 is GTSNPN and CDR2 is SVGIG (reference sequence). The V and J ends lost 6 bases and 4 bases, in that order; junction bases with no gene match: 10. CDR3 length equals 15 residues. The variable domain in full, with the rest retrieved from reference TRBV30 and TRBJ2-1, is SQTIHQWPATLVQPVGSPLSLECTVEGTSNPNLYWYRQAAGRGLQLLFYSVGIGQISSEVPQNLSASRPQDRQFILSSKKLLLSDSGFYLCACPTETSGYNEQFFGPGTRLTVL.

This clone has a single count. The gene calls are TRBV7-6 and TRBJ2-3; no clear D. This CDR3 is 16 amino acids long. Germline CDR1 and CDR2: SGHVS and FNYEAQ. The V end was cut by 1 base, the J end by 6 bases, with 17 bases between. CDR3 bases: TGTGCCAGCAGCTTAGTGGTACAAACCTTGGGGGATACGCAGTATTTT. Translating it yields CASSLVVQTLGDTQYF.

The rearrangement joins TRBV7-9 to TRBJ2-5, with TRBD2 matching 11 bases. V was clipped by 3 bases and J by 1 base; unmatched bases: 4. Germline CDR1 reads SEHNR; CDR2 reads FQNEAQ (reference sequence). CDR3 length: 16 amino acids. For the CDR3, the DNA is TGTGCCAGCAGCTTGTCTAGCGGGGGGATCCAAGAGACCCAGTACTTC. Encoded protein: CASSLSSGGIQETQYF.

In regard to this clone: This specimen includes other DNA sequences encoding the same CDR3. This chain links TRBV5-4 with TRBJ2-7; a weak D match, TRBD1 (5 bases). The CDR3 consists of 11 residues. Germline values: CDR1 SGHNT, CDR2 YYREEE (reference sequence). Trimming shortened V by 4 bases and J by 4 bases, and 6 bases separated the two germline ends. In DNA form, the CDR3 reads TGTGCCAGCAGCGACAGTTACGAGCAGTACTTC. Translation: CASSDSYEQYF.

The CDR3 region is CASSSRAGIYEQYF. The DNA of the CDR3 is TGTGCCAGCAGTTCCCGAGCGGGGATCTACGAGCAGTACTTC. The chain links TRBV27 to TRBJ2-7; TRBD2 matches at 7 bases. CDR1 and CDR2 (germline): MNHEY, SMNVEV (reference sequence). This CDR3 is built from 14 residues. Trimming cost V 4 bases and J 3 bases; bases outside gene matches: 6.

V and J are TRBV6-6 and TRBJ1-1; D unresolved. The CDR3 is made up of 15 amino acids. V was pared by 0 bases and J by 1 base, with 9 bases between. The V gene's germline CDR1 is MNHNY and CDR2 SVGAGI (reference sequence). CDR3 in amino acids: CASSYSFSANTEAFF. The CDR3 DNA follows: TGTGCCAGCAGTTACTCGTTTTCAGCGAACACTGAAGCTTTCTTT.

The chain has TRBV2 and TRBJ2-1; 7 nucleotides line up with TRBD2. Germline V CDR1 and CDR2: SNHLY, FYNNEI. Trimming took 3 bases from V and 4 from J; bases not matched to a gene: 3. The CDR3 has 14 amino acids. DNA of the CDR3: TGTGCCAGCAGTGACGTGGGGGGGTACAATGAGCAGTTCTTC. Protein product: CASSDVGGYNEQFF. Variable domain in full (rest from reference TRBV2 and TRBJ2-1): EPEVTQTPSHQVTQMGQEVILRCVPISNHLYFYWYRQILGQKVEFLVSFYNNEISEKSEIFDDQFSVERPDGSNFTLKIRSTKLEDSAMYFCASSDVGGYNEQFFGPGTRLTVL.

The chain employs TRBV7-9 and TRBJ2-3, with 8 bases that match TRBD1. The CDR3 spans 13 residues. Trimming at V came to 5 bases and at J to 8 bases, leaving 6 bases not matched to a gene. Germline lookup yields CDR1 SEHNR and CDR2 FQNEAQ (reference sequence). CDR3 loop: CASSPTTGGTQYF. CDR3 nucleotide sequence: TGTGCCAGCAGCCCCACCACAGGGGGTACGCAGTATTTT.

The CDR3 spells CASSLDPASGGPTDTQYF. The CDR3 coding sequence is TGTGCCAGCAGCTTAGATCCGGCTAGCGGGGGGCCCACAGATACGCAGTATTTT. The chain joins TRBV11-2 to TRBJ2-3; TRBD2 matches at 11 bases. The CDR3 sequence is 18 residues long. V trimming: 0 bases; J trimming: 2 bases; junction bases outside the gene matches: 7. Germline-derived CDR1 and CDR2 are SGHAT and FQNNGV.

The rearrangement joins TRBV6-5 to TRBJ2-3, with D possibly TRBD1 on 5 matching bases. Per the germline V gene, CDR1 is MNHEY and CDR2 is SVGAGI. Between the trimmed V and J ends, which lost 4 bases and 0 bases, there was a span of 11 bases. There are 15 residues in the CDR3. In nucleotides, the CDR3 is TGTGCCAGCAGTTCAGACAGTACTAGCACAGATACGCAGTATTTT. Its translation is CASSSDSTSTDTQYF.

The chain combines TRBV5-8 with TRBJ1-1; 8 nucleotides agree with TRBD1. V gave up 4 bases and J gave up 0 bases; unmatched junction bases: 8. From germline, CDR1 is SGHTS and CDR2 YDEGEE. The CDR3 has 16 amino acids. The CDR3 bases are TGTGCCAGCAGCCTACCGGGACAGGCAATGAACACTGAAGCTTTCTTT. Amino acid sequence: CASSLPGQAMNTEAFF.

The chain uses TRBV27 and TRBJ2-7; a possible D gene is TRBD2 (7 bases). The V gene's germline CDR1 is MNHEY and CDR2 SMNVEV (reference sequence). Trimming took off 0 bases at V and 0 bases at J, with 15 bases between the two ends. The CDR3 runs 17 residues. The CDR3 DNA follows: TGTGCCAGCAGTTTATCCCGAGGAGGGGGGGGCTCCTACGAGCAGTACTTC. Translating gives CASSLSRGGGGSYEQYF.